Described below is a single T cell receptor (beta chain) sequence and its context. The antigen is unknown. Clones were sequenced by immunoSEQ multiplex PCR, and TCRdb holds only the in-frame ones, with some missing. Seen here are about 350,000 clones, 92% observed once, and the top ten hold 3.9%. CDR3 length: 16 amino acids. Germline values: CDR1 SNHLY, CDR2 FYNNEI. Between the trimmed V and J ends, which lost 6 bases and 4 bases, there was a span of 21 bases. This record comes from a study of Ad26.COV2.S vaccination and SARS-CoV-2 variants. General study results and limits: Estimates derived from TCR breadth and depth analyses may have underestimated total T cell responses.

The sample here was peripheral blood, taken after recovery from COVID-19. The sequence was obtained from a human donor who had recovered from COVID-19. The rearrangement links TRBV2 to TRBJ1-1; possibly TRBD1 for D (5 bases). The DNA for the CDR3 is TGTGCCAGCAGCGCGGATCGTCCGATCCAGGGCACTGAAGCTTTCTTT. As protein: CASSADRPIQGTEAFF.